This T cell receptor (beta chain) emerged from a study of cytomegalovirus exposure and HLA in healthy donors. General study results and limits: Highest at DRB1 and lowest at HLA-C, TCR association rates differed among HLA loci in a later analysis. In vitro work confirmed that a few CMV-associated chains recognize CMV antigens.

On this clone: The antigen is unknown.

V was cut by 0 bases and J by 7 bases, with 16 bases left in between. The CDR3 is 16 residues long. The germline V gene has CDR1 SNHLY and CDR2 FYNNEI. A multiplex PCR was run with 60 Vbeta primers and 13 Jbeta primers. Profiled with immunoSEQ multiplex PCR; TCRdb holds only in-frame clones, not every one. The sample comprises some 240,000 clones, 70% to 80% of which are singletons, and around 3.9% rests with the top ten. The chain couples TRBV2 to TRBJ1-5, with a tentative D call TRBD1 (5 bases). This receptor was taken from a male donor in good health and CMV-seronegative. Sequenced material: PBMCs. As DNA, the CDR3 is TGTGCCAGCAGTGAAGCGCTTCGAGGGGAGGGACAGCCCCAGCATTTT. Translation gives CASSEALRGEGQPQHF.